The present T cell receptor (beta chain) was sequenced within a study of identical twins. Via MiXCR, TCRdb re-called the 5' RACE reads, giving one row per CDR3 protein. The sample includes 500,000 or so distinct CDR3 sequences, approximately 22% of them seen just once. CDR1 and CDR2 from the germline V gene are MNHEY and SVGEGT. This CDR3 contains 15 residues. Regarding this clonotype: Germline and junction disagree at one end, which may indicate a read error.

The same data also went into a second study, on T cells expressing NK-cell markers. That paper states: The study found these clonotypes also leading the CD3+CD56-NKG2C+ fraction in several donors.

This chain links TRBV6-2 or TRBV6-3 with TRBJ2-1; perhaps TRBD2 as D (6 bases). The specimen was CD4+ T cells sorted from blood. This TCR was recovered from a woman aged 18-29 years in good health. In DNA form, the CDR3 reads TGTGCCAGCAGTCTAGCGTCGCCCTCCAACAATGAGCAGTTCTTC. This codes for CASSLASPSNNEQFF.